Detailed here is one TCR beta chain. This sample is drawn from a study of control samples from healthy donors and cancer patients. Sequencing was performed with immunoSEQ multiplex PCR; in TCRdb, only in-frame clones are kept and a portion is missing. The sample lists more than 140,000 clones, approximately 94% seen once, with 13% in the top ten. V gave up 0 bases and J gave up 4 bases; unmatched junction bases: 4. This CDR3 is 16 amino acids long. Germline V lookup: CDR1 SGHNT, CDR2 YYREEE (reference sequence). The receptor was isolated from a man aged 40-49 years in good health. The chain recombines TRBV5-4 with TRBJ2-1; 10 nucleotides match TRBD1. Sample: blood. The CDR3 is CASSLVGQGPYNEQFF. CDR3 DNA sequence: TGTGCCAGCAGCTTGGTGGGACAGGGGCCTTACAATGAGCAGTTCTTC.